This T cell receptor (beta chain) comes out of a study of CD8+CD57+ T cells in acquired aplastic anemia (dated by TCRdb to the late 2010s). Context from the whole study: A mean of about 3 ug of DNA, ranging from roughly 0.2 to 27.4 ug, was extracted from sorted CD4+ and CD8+ cells. CD8+CD57+ expansion was defined as a frequency above the mean frequency observed in healthy subjects.

Overall study results and their limits: Between patients and healthy controls, no significant difference in CD8+ Simpson's diversity was found (P=0.060). Approximately 31 CD8+ CDR3 sequences were found in both patients and controls but appeared to be highly expressed in patients and within the immunodominant clones of the patients.

The patients picked for sequencing were ones in whom flow cytometry had shown an expansion of CD8+CD57+ cells. All patients had severe acquired aplastic anemia diagnosed by International Study of Aplastic Anemia and Agranulocytosis and Camitta criteria. Patients had received no therapy at the time of blood sampling. In the study, sorted CD4+ and CD8+ blood T cells from patients with severe aplastic anemia and from healthy subjects underwent deep sequencing of TCR repertoires. Patients were enrolled in the USA under clinicaltrials.gov protocols 00001620, 01623167, 00001397, 00071045, 00081523 and 00961064. Ficoll-Paque density gradient centrifugation was used to isolate peripheral blood mononuclear cells. Before DNA was extracted, CD4+ and CD8+ T cells were sorted using either FACS or magnetic beads. Trimming at the junction amounts to 2 bases on V and 1 base on J, and the germline ends lie 9 bases apart. Spanning cysteine to phenylalanine, the CDR3 consists of 14 amino acids. Only the CDR3 portion is preserved as DNA: 42 bases, with reading frame beginning at the first base. From a lookup of the germline V gene, CDR1 and CDR2 are SGHTA and FQGNSA.

TCR beta VDJ combination and CDR3 sequence profiling used genomic DNA as the template. An Illumina HiSeq 2000 was the platform used for TCR repertoire sequencing. As for how the authors treated the data: TRBV/TRBJ rearrangement plots, CDR3 size and DJ length profiles, and Simpson's diversity index were used to evaluate the repertoires. The most abundant DNA sequence in the deep sequencing data was taken as the immunodominant clone. CDR3 amino acid sequences were checked for sharing between subjects and were compared against published repertoires and the VDJdb database. TCRdb redid the processing of the public reads, applying fastp at Q25 and MiXCR, and retained in-frame beta chains. One record per CDR3 amino acid sequence lists the most common genes and DNA. TCRdb's processing, not the authors', yielded these V and J calls. In this sample the table shows roughly 290,000 distinct CDR3 sequences, 45% to 65% of which occur a single time. Of the sample, 1.3% is held by the ten largest clones.

With respect to this clonotype: It has no known antigen specificity. One base away there is no much larger clone; base qualities are not given.

Material for sequencing was sorted CD4+, CD8+, or CD8+CD57+ T cells (not recorded which) from PBMCs. Recombination linked TRBV7-2 to TRBJ2-7; confidence is insufficient to name the D gene. The receptor was isolated from a human donor with aplastic anemia. The CDR3 loop reads CASSLSQISYEQYF. The DNA sequence is TGTGCCAGCAGCTTATCACAGATTTCCTACGAGCAGTACTTC.